The entry below describes one TCR beta chain. Its target is unknown. TCR beta CDR3 regions were amplified from RNA. With the HTBI primer set, the TCR CDR3 went through a first round of RT-PCR. A single record per CDR3 protein comes from TCRdb applying MiXCR to the multiplex PCR reads. The sample has about 340,000 distinct CDR3 sequences, about 20% seen once. These data belong to a study of T cells in Graves' hyperthyroidism and ophthalmopathy. Turning to the study itself: Peripheral blood was drawn at first diagnosis, prior to all treatment. Findings of the study overall: Most thyroid-expanded clonotypes above 0.001 were also found in blood.

Uncontrolled infection, other autoimmune disease, pregnancy or lactation led to exclusion. V gave up 8 bases and J gave up 3 bases, with 23 bases separating them. The CDR3 length is 16 residues. Germline V gives CDR1 SNHLY, CDR2 FYNNEI. The sequencing sample was made of blood. This chain uses TRBV2 with TRBJ2-7; D is undetermined. The origin of this receptor is a woman aged 50 to 60 with Graves' hyperthyroidism. CDR3 loop: CASVRSQESIRYEQYF. CDR3 nucleotides: TGTGCCAGCGTAAGGTCGCAGGAGAGTATTCGCTACGAGCAGTACTTC.